This T cell receptor (beta chain) was retrieved from a study of neurological immune-mediated disorders (dated by TCRdb to between 2018 and 2020). Background on the whole study: Of the 35 or so multiple sclerosis patients, around 30 had relapsing-remitting MS and 3 had secondary progressive MS. The study compared peripheral blood TCR-beta repertoires of HTLV-I-associated myelopathy (HAM/TSP) patients, multiple sclerosis patients and healthy controls using UMI-based sequencing. The roughly 110 TCR-beta libraries included longitudinal samples, technical triplicates and paired sorted CD4+ and CD8+ T-cell subsets alongside PBMC samples. Longitudinal HAM/TSP and healthy donors had 3 time-points each (about 3-40 month intervals). The cohort comprised 68 subjects: some 15 HAM/TSP patients, approximately 34 multiple sclerosis patients and around 20 healthy controls. Summary of the overall study and its limitations: The MS cluster was not associated with any clinical or MRI features, and the authors stated that larger cohorts are needed. In phylogenetic analysis, the repertoires of 18 of 34 MS patients grouped into a cluster of related CDR3 sequences, which suggests a possible signature at the repertoire level. Expanded clones from different subjects shared no identical CDR3 amino acid sequences, which suggests that TCR-beta repertoires were private in all groups. The highest TCR clonal expansion was observed in HAM/TSP patients, whereas the lowest was observed in MS patients, even when compared with healthy controls.

The CDR3 measures 12 amino acids from cysteine to phenylalanine. The only DNA kept is the CDR3, 36 bases in frame from the first base. V loses 5 bases of germline sequence and J loses 9 bases, and the interval between the two ends is 8 bases. Taken from the germline V gene, the CDR1 and CDR2 loops are SGHTA and FQGNSA. cDNA synthesis used template-switch 5'RACE with a primer carrying a 10-nucleotide random unique molecular identifier tagging each TCR transcript. Every sequencing run yielded over 160 million TCR-beta sequences covering 15-18 subjects. Total RNA was extracted with the RNeasy kit. TCR-beta VDJ regions were amplified with primers for the TCR constant region and the 5'RACE anchor, using the KAPA Real-time Library Amplification kit. Sample indexes and Illumina adaptors were added in a first PCR, and a second PCR then increased library yield. After purification with Ampure beads, the TCR product of roughly 650 bp was size-selected on a 2% E-gel SizeSelection system. Before pooling, library quality was checked on a Bioanalyzer, concentration was measured with Qubit, and libraries were quantified with the Kapa Library Quantification kit. An Illumina HiSeq 2500 was used to sequence the libraries paired-end at 2 x 150 bp. To increase sequence diversity, roughly 24-30% phiX was spiked into each library pool. Per the authors' processing: The quality-filtered reads were processed with the UMI-based MiGEC pipeline, whose error correction step removed more than 80% of the raw TCR sequences. IMGT germline references were used for aligning VDJ genes, and each clonotype was defined as a unique CDR3 amino acid sequence together with its V-J genes. VDJtools evaluated clonal expansion, Shannon diversity and CDR3 relatedness (CalcPairwiseDistances, ClusterSamples); CLCbio workbench built phylogenetic trees. Clones with at least 8 unique UMIs were defined as expanded, with this threshold being based on coefficient-of-variation modelling across technical triplicates. TCRdb itself trimmed the public reads at Q25 with fastp, ran MiXCR and retained productive beta chains. Identical CDR3 proteins give one entry, which carries the most common genes and DNA. The V and J calls follow TCRdb's processing rather than the paper's. The sample records some 80,000 distinct CDR3 sequences, around 4.7% of which are singletons. The ten largest account for 5.7% of the sample.

This clonotype appeared many times. No cognate antigen has been identified for it. No qualities accompany the bases; no much larger clone lies one base away. The time point label corresponds to: longitudinal time-point 3. For unsorted PBMC libraries, 2 million PBMCs were used after storage in RNAlater at -80 degrees C until RNA extraction. Multiple sclerosis patients were enrolled in a US clinical protocol under which disease progression was evaluated by magnetic resonance imaging. Peripheral blood underwent Ficoll-Hypaque density gradient centrifugation to isolate PBMCs, which were then cryopreserved in liquid nitrogen.

The V gene is TRBV7-2 and the J gene is TRBJ1-6, with no confidently assigned D gene. The sequenced sample consisted of PBMCs. The clonotype was recovered from an older woman with multiple sclerosis. The CDR3 amino acid sequence is: CASSAILSPLHF. The sequence in DNA is TGTGCCAGCAGCGCGATCCTTTCACCCCTCCACTTT. With the portions outside the CDR3 filled from the reference TRBV7-2 and TRBJ1-6 genes, the complete variable region becomes GAGVSQSPSNKVTEKGKDVELRCDPISGHTALYWYRQSLGQGLEFLIYFQGNSAPDKSGLPSDRFSAERTGGSVSTLTIQRTQQEDSAVYLCASSAILSPLHFGNGTRLTVT.